This entry concerns a single TCR beta chain. At one end the junction does not follow the germline gene, possibly because of a read error. Data came from immunoSEQ multiplex PCR; TCRdb stores just in-frame clones and leaves some out. The table records around 10,000 clones, roughly 80% of them present only once. This entry comes from a study of circulating tumor DNA in untreated peripheral T-cell lymphoma. The V gene's germline CDR1 is MNHGY and CDR2 SAAAGT. The CDR3 sequence is 15 residues long. This sequence joins TRBV6-8 and TRBJ2-2; TRBD1 matches at 7 bases. The sequenced sample was tumor tissue. The clonotype originates from a human donor with peripheral T-cell lymphoma. The CDR3: CASSSRGLNTGELFF. CDR3 nucleotide sequence: TGTGCCAGCAGTTCCAGGGGGTTAAACACCGGGGAACTGTTTTTT.